Each of the 8 T cell receptor beta chains below was sequenced from the same sample in a study of memory CD4+ T cells and cytomegalovirus serostatus (dated by TCRdb to between 2018 and 2021). A FACSAria II was used to sort memory CD4+ T cells, defined as single viable CD3+CD4+CD8-CD45RO+ cells. Libraries were constructed by the immunoSEQ multiplex PCR assay. Here the immuneACCESS table is served through TCRdb, limited to in-frame sequences with V and J called. Missing clones are a known gap in these copies; in checked studies unresolved V genes cover under half, and the rest lacks a known reason. The sample records about 56,000 clones, roughly 82% of which are singletons. The ten largest clonotypes hold over 0.35% of the sample. The sample comprised memory CD4+ T cells from blood. The receptors here all came from an adult in good health and CMV-seronegative.

The chain joins TRBV5-4 to TRBJ1-2, with 7 bases fitting TRBD1. V shed 2 bases and J 4 bases; nucleotides not matched to a gene: 8. CDR1 and CDR2 from the germline V gene are SGHNT and YYREEE (reference sequence). CDR3 size: 15 residues. The CDR3 DNA reads TGTGCCAGCAGCTTTCGGATGCCAGGGGGCTATGGCTACACCTTC. Amino acids: CASSFRMPGGYGYTF.

The rearrangement uses TRBV19 and TRBJ2-3; a weak D match, TRBD1 (6 bases). The CDR3 spans 15 residues. V was clipped by 5 bases and J by 4 bases, with 16 bases between them. Germline V lookup: CDR1 LNHDA, CDR2 SQIVND (reference sequence). CDR3 region: CASSLGTLPPDTQYF. The CDR3 DNA follows: TGTGCCAGTAGTTTAGGGACACTTCCACCAGATACGCAGTATTTT.

The chain combines TRBV7-8 with TRBJ2-2; TRBD1 aligns across 9 bases. Germline CDR1 is SGHVS and CDR2 is FQNEAQ. Unmatched junction bases numbered 5, after V lost 4 bases and J lost 8 bases. This CDR3 spans 14 amino acids. The CDR3 spells CASSSGQGRGELFF. In DNA form, the CDR3 reads TGTGCCAGCAGCTCTGGACAGGGGAGGGGGGAGCTGTTTTTT.

The gene calls are TRBV4-3 and TRBJ2-3; 9 positions agree with TRBD2. Germline values: CDR1 LGHNA, CDR2 YSLEER. Trimming removed 1 base from V and 9 bases from J; junction bases left unmatched: 11. This CDR3 region has 16 residues. This CDR3 reads CASSQVVSGGPGTQYF. The CDR3 DNA is TGCGCCAGCAGCCAAGTAGTTAGCGGGGGACCCGGCACGCAGTATTTT.

The V gene is TRBV15, the J gene TRBJ2-3, with 9 bases identical to TRBD2. Germline V gene lookup returns CDR1 LNHNV and CDR2 YYDKDF (reference sequence). Trimming took 3 bases from V and 0 from J; bases not matched to a gene: 4. The CDR3 contains 16 residues. The CDR3 sequence is CATSSQLAGSTDTQYF. CDR3 bases: TGTGCCACCAGCAGCCAACTAGCGGGTAGCACAGATACGCAGTATTTT.

The J gene is TRBJ2-5, the V gene TRBV28, with D unresolved. Germline-derived CDR1 and CDR2 are MDHEN and SYDVKM. Trimming pared 6 bases from V and 1 base from J, leaving 15 bases between. There are 15 residues in the CDR3. In nucleotides, the CDR3 is TGTGCCAGCAGGATAGGTAGGAGATCCCAAGAGACCCAGTACTTC. As protein: CASRIGRRSQETQYF.

The chain is built from TRBV6-1 and TRBJ2-3, with 13 bases fitting TRBD2. V trimming: 7 bases; J trimming: 5 bases; junction bases outside the gene matches: 3. The CDR3 sequence is 14 residues long. Germline V gives CDR1 MNHNS, CDR2 SASEGT. The CDR3 protein is CASMGTSGVDTQYF. The DNA for the CDR3 is TGTGCCAGCATGGGGACTAGCGGGGTAGATACGCAGTATTTT.

The chain carries TRBV5-4 and TRBJ1-4, with 7 bases matching TRBD1. CDR1 and CDR2 (germline): SGHNT, YYREEE (reference sequence). Trimming at V came to 5 bases and at J to 5 bases, leaving 3 bases not matched to a gene. CDR3 size: 13 residues. CDR3 in amino acids: CASRGQLNEKLFF. In nucleotides, the CDR3 is TGTGCCAGCAGGGGACAGTTAAATGAAAAACTGTTTTTT.